Shown below are 32 T cell receptor beta chains from a single sample sequenced in a study of blood T cells in healthy people across ages (dated by TCRdb to the mid-2010s). Receptors were amplified or captured by 5' RACE. TCRdb shows the sequencer as Illumina HiSeq 2500. A second roughly 6 to 12 cycle PCR used a sample-barcoded 5' primer and a J-beta primer mix. In TCRdb, the public reads were trimmed at Q25 with fastp and aligned with MiXCR, with productive beta chains retained. Every entry covers one CDR3 protein and lists the most common genes and DNA from its rows. In this sample the table shows more than 650,000 distinct CDR3 sequences, about a quarter of which occur a single time. The biggest ten clones account for 2.5% to 3.5% of the sample. The same sample was also studied in work on T cells of mothers and their children.

Sequenced: blood. All receptors derive from a boy between 5 and 17 years old in good health.

This clonotype has ten or more counts. J is TRBJ1-2 and V is TRBV12-3 or TRBV12-4, with TRBD1 as a possible D gene (6 bases). Trimming removed 6 bases at V and 3 bases at J, with 17 bases between. CDR3 size: 15 residues. CDR3 protein: CASSLTEQGHYGYTF. The CDR3, as DNA: TGTGCCAGCAGCTTAACGGAACAGGGCCACTATGGCTACACCTTC.

This CDR3 reads CASSPTGRAGYEQYF. CDR3 coding DNA: TGTGCCAGCAGCCCAACAGGGAGAGCCGGCTACGAGCAGTACTTC. This chain connects TRBV12-3 or TRBV12-4 to TRBJ2-7; possibly TRBD1 for D (6 bases). The CDR3 is 15 amino acids. The ends were cut back, 6 bases at V and 3 bases at J, with 18 bases in the middle.

This clonotype appeared a few times. The chain uses TRBV28 and TRBJ2-1; 11 bases map to TRBD2. Trimming removed 5 bases from V and 7 bases from J; junction bases left unmatched: 7. CDR3 length: 15 residues. The germline V gene has CDR1 MDHEN and CDR2 SYDVKM. The CDR3 spells CASSPTSGGWNEQFF. The CDR3 DNA follows: TGTGCCAGCAGTCCAACTAGCGGGGGTTGGAATGAGCAGTTCTTC.

The J gene is TRBJ2-1, the V gene TRBV24-1; TRBD1 or TRBD2 may be the D gene (5 bases each). The CDR3 totals 13 residues. The germline V and J ends were trimmed by 4 bases and 4 bases, with 7 bases remaining between them. Germline V gene lookup returns CDR1 KGHDR and CDR2 SFDVKD. The DNA of the CDR3 is TGTGCCACCAGTGAGGGGGAGTACAATGAGCAGTTCTTC. Residues: CATSEGEYNEQFF.

This clonotype was seen more than once but under ten times. This rearrangement joins TRBV5-4 to TRBJ2-5; TRBD2 is a possible D gene (5 bases). The J call is uncertain, as TRBJ2-7 better fits the DNA end. Germline CDR1 reads SGHNT; CDR2 reads YYREEE (reference sequence). This CDR3 spans 15 amino acids. CDR3 in amino acids: CASSSDRGHGDEQYF. The CDR3 DNA reads as TGTGCCAGCAGTAGCGACCGAGGTCACGGGGACGAGCAGTACTTC.

V usage is TRBV27 and J usage is TRBJ2-1; D gene unclear. CDR3 size: 16 residues. Trimming removed 7 bases from V and 2 bases from J, with 18 bases in between. From germline, CDR1 is MNHEY and CDR2 SMNVEV (reference sequence). The CDR3, as DNA: TGTGCCAGCATGGCCTGGAGACTTGACGCCTACAATGAGCAGTTCTTC. Its protein is CASMAWRLDAYNEQFF.

The V and J genes are TRBV12-3 or TRBV12-4 and TRBJ2-5, with 12 bases lining up with TRBD1. The V segment lost 4 bases and the J segment 0 bases; nucleotides outside the gene matches: 6. The CDR3 loop spans 17 amino acids. CDR3 bases: TGTGCCAGCAGTTCCCCGGGGACAGGGGGCTACCAAGAGACCCAGTACTTC. Translation gives CASSSPGTGGYQETQYF.

This clonotype was picked up a small number of times. The chain employs TRBV24-1 and TRBJ2-3; no firm D call. Germline values: CDR1 KGHDR, CDR2 SFDVKD. This CDR3 has 12 amino acids. V was clipped by 4 bases and J by 10 bases, with 11 bases between them. CDR3 sequence reads: CATSDSPLAQYF. In DNA form, the CDR3 reads TGTGCCACCAGTGACTCGCCCTTGGCGCAGTATTTT.

This clonotype was counted between two and nine times. CDR3 sequence: CSARDRLAGGLDNEQFF. CDR3 in DNA: TGCAGTGCTAGAGACAGACTAGCGGGGGGCTTAGACAATGAGCAGTTCTTC. V gene TRBV20-1 combines with J gene TRBJ2-1; 13 positions match TRBD2. The CDR3 runs 17 residues. J lost 5 bases, V lost 0 bases, and 7 bases had no gene match. Per germline, CDR1 DFQATT and CDR2 SNEGSKA (reference sequence).

The gene calls are TRBV12-3 or TRBV12-4 and TRBJ1-6; D gene unclear. With 5 bases removed from V and 7 bases from J, the gap between germline ends came to 15 bases. The CDR3 length is 15 residues. CDR3 in DNA: TGTGCCAGCAGTCCCCGCAAGGGTTTCAATTCACCCCTCCACTTT. Its protein product is CASSPRKGFNSPLHF.

This clonotype has a handful of counts. The chain couples TRBV7-9 to TRBJ2-1; 13 bases align to TRBD2. This CDR3 has 16 residues. Germline CDR1 reads SEHNR; CDR2 reads FQNEAQ (reference sequence). V lost 5 bases and J lost 7; bases outside the gene matches: 8. In DNA, the CDR3 is TGTGCCAGCAGCGAGCGGACTAGCGGGGGACGGAATGAGCAGTTCTTC. It encodes CASSERTSGGRNEQFF.

This clonotype came up once. The chain uses TRBV28 and TRBJ1-1, with 7 bases matching TRBD1. This CDR3 has 14 amino acids. Germline-derived CDR1 and CDR2 are MDHEN and SYDVKM. Trimming cost V 7 bases and J 0 bases; bases outside gene matches: 5. Here the CDR3 DNA reads TGTGCCAGCACCCCGACAGGGATGAACACTGAAGCTTTCTTT. Residues: CASTPTGMNTEAFF.

About this clonotype: Mismatch with germline at one junction end may stem from a read error. The chain employs TRBV7-9 and TRBJ1-4; TRBD1 is a possible D gene (5 bases). The CDR3 sequence is 14 residues long. Germline lookup yields CDR1 SEHNR and CDR2 FQNEAQ (reference sequence). The CDR3 DNA reads as TGTGCCAGCATCTTATGGGGCGGCGGGGAAAAACTGTTTTTT. It specifies CASILWGGGEKLFF.

The chain carries TRBV29-1 and TRBJ2-7; 10 bases map to TRBD1. Germline V gives CDR1 SQVTM, CDR2 ANQGSEA. Trimming at V came to 0 bases and at J to 2 bases, leaving 10 bases not matched to a gene. The CDR3 is 17 amino acids. This chain's CDR3 is CSVEDEEWGQGTYEQYF. CDR3 coding DNA: TGCAGCGTTGAAGATGAGGAGTGGGGACAGGGGACCTACGAGCAGTACTTC.

This clonotype was detected a few times. The V call is TRBV7-2, the J call TRBJ2-5, with 12 bases that match TRBD2. The CDR3 extends over 16 amino acids. The trim removed 5 bases at V and 5 bases at J, leaving 9 bases unmatched. Germline lookup yields CDR1 SGHTA and CDR2 FQGNSA. The CDR3 sequence: CASSPSSGGAVETQYF. The CDR3 DNA is TGTGCCAGCAGCCCTTCTAGCGGGGGGGCCGTGGAGACCCAGTACTTC.

The J gene is TRBJ1-3, the V gene TRBV10-3; D is uncertain. The ends were cut back, 0 bases at V and 4 bases at J, with 10 bases in the middle. Germline V gene data show CDR1 as ENHRY and CDR2 as SYGVKD. This CDR3 is built from 15 residues. The CDR3 loop is CAISESGGGGNTIYF. The DNA of the CDR3 is TGTGCCATCAGTGAGTCCGGTGGAGGGGGAAACACCATATATTTT.

This clonotype has more than one count but fewer than ten. In nucleotides, the CDR3 is TGTGCCAGCAGCCGACAGGAGTTGACCGGGGAGCTGTTTTTT. Protein product: CASSRQELTGELFF. The chain couples TRBV9 to TRBJ2-2, with D tentatively TRBD1 (6 bases). From germline, CDR1 is SGDLS and CDR2 YYNGEE. Trimming removed 4 bases from V and 5 bases from J, with 12 bases in between. The CDR3 sequence is 14 residues long.

This clonotype occurred a few times. This rearrangement joins TRBV6-1 to TRBJ2-2, with TRBD1 matching over 9 bases. The CDR3 sequence is 16 residues long. Germline loops: CDR1 MNHNS, CDR2 SASEGT. The V segment lost 6 bases and the J segment 3 bases; nucleotides outside the gene matches: 8. CDR3 coding DNA: TGTGCCAGCAGACCCCCGGGACAGGGAGACACCGGGGAGCTGTTTTTT. Translating it yields CASRPPGQGDTGELFF.

Only a few counts were recorded for this clonotype. CDR3 in amino acids: CAISGMTGGETQYF. In DNA form, the CDR3 reads TGTGCCATCAGTGGGATGACAGGGGGAGAGACCCAGTACTTC. J is TRBJ2-5 and V is TRBV10-3; 9 bases agree with TRBD1. The CDR3 covers 14 residues. Germline V gene data show CDR1 as ENHRY and CDR2 as SYGVKD. Trimming took 4 bases from V and 4 from J; bases not matched to a gene: 4.

Points on this clonotype: It is likely a read error, because the conserved phenylalanine at the end of the CDR3 is missing. J is TRBJ2-5 and V is TRBV20-1; no clear D. The CDR3 sequence is 11 residues long. V lost 6 bases and J lost 5, with 10 bases in between. The germline CDR1 and CDR2 sequences are DFQATT and SNEGSKA (reference sequence). The chain's CDR3 is CSAEHKETQYL. In DNA, the CDR3 is TGCAGTGCCGAGCACAAGGAGACCCAGTACCTC.

The chain links TRBV7-9 to TRBJ2-7; D assignment may be TRBD1 or TRBD2 (5 bases each). CDR1 is SEHNR and CDR2 is FQNEAQ in the germline V gene (reference sequence). Trimming removed 8 bases from V and 7 bases from J, with 12 bases in between. The CDR3 has 11 amino acids. CDR3 loop: CASGAREEQYF. CDR3 bases: TGTGCCAGCGGCGCCAGGGAGGAGCAGTACTTC.

The chain is built from TRBV7-9 and TRBJ1-4; tentative D call: TRBD1 (5 bases). This CDR3 is 16 amino acids long. The germline V and J ends were trimmed by 1 base and 4 bases, with 13 bases remaining between them. The germline gives CDR1 SEHNR, CDR2 FQNEAQ (reference sequence). The DNA for the CDR3 is TGTGCCAGCAGCTTAGGTCCCCAGGGCCTTAATGAAAAACTGTTTTTT. Translating gives CASSLGPQGLNEKLFF.

This clonotype was observed at least ten times. CDR3 sequence (DNA): TGCGCCAGCAGCCCGTCAGGAGGGTTGAACACTGAAGCTTTCTTT. Residues: CASSPSGGLNTEAFF. This sequence joins TRBV5-1 and TRBJ1-1; D gene uncertain. The CDR3 is 15 amino acids. Germline CDR1 and CDR2: SGHRS and YFSETQ. V lost 4 bases to trimming and J lost 0 bases, with 13 bases between them. The variable domain in full, completed from reference TRBV5-1 and TRBJ1-1, reads KAGVTQTPRYLIKTRGQQVTLSCSPISGHRSVSWYQQTPGQGLQFLFEYFSETQRNKGNFPGRFSGRQFSNSRSEMNVSTLELGDSALYLCASSPSGGLNTEAFFGQGTRLTVV.

The chain uses TRBV12-3 or TRBV12-4 and TRBJ1-1; the D gene is possibly TRBD1 (5 bases). Trimming took off 6 bases at V and 1 base at J, with 9 bases between the two ends. The CDR3 covers 13 residues. The CDR3 bases are TGTGCCAGCAGAGACGGACAGAACACTGAAGCTTTCTTT. Encoded protein: CASRDGQNTEAFF.

This clonotype was counted many times. Here the CDR3 reads CASSTGGTQYF. The CDR3 coding sequence is TGTGCCAGCAGCACCGGGGGGACCCAGTACTTC. The rearrangement links TRBV11-2 to TRBJ2-5, with TRBD2 as a possible D gene (6 bases). Germline-derived CDR1 and CDR2 are SGHAT and FQNNGV. The CDR3 contains 11 residues. Deletions cut 5 bases from V and 7 bases from J, with 8 bases between.

CDR3 sequence reads: CASSRQGQEKLFF. In DNA, the CDR3 is TGTGCCAGCAGTAGACAGGGTCAAGAAAAACTGTTTTTT. The gene calls are TRBV27 and TRBJ1-4, with TRBD1 identical over 7 bases. This CDR3 is 13 amino acids long. In germline, CDR1 is MNHEY, CDR2 SMNVEV (reference sequence). The trim removed 5 bases at V and 8 bases at J, leaving 5 bases unmatched.

This clonotype was counted only a few times. This rearrangement joins TRBV29-1 to TRBJ2-1; TRBD1 is a possible D gene (6 bases). This CDR3 has 11 amino acids. Per germline, CDR1 SQVTM and CDR2 ANQGSEA. V shed 3 bases and J shed 7 bases, with 7 bases lying between them. The DNA of the CDR3 is TGCAGCGTTGATCAGGGGAATGAGCAGTTCTTC. Protein product: CSVDQGNEQFF.

This clonotype was counted a few times. The V gene is TRBV28, the J gene TRBJ2-6, with D possibly matching TRBD1 (6 bases). The CDR3 has 17 amino acids. The V end was cut by 1 base, the J end by 0 bases, with 10 bases between. CDR1 MDHEN and CDR2 SYDVKM come from the germline V gene. This CDR3 reads CASSLSGTPSGANVLTF. In DNA, the CDR3 is TGTGCCAGCAGTTTATCCGGGACACCCTCTGGGGCCAACGTCCTGACTTTC.

In its sample, this clonotype was seen a few times. The rearrangement links TRBV2 to TRBJ2-1, with 7 positions matching TRBD1. CDR3 length equals 14 residues. The germline gives CDR1 SNHLY, CDR2 FYNNEI. Unmatched junction bases numbered 8, after V lost 4 bases and J lost 8 bases. The CDR3 is CASSVRQGSYEQFF. CDR3 bases: TGTGCCAGCAGTGTAAGACAGGGAAGTTATGAGCAGTTCTTC.

This clonotype appeared a few times. A read error may account for a junction end that differs from germline. Here the CDR3 DNA reads TGCAGCGTTGAAACCCCGCGCCGGGCCTCAGATATGCAGTATTTT. It yields the protein CSVETPRRASDMQYF. The chain links TRBV29-1 to TRBJ2-3; no reliable D call. Germline loops: CDR1 SQVTM, CDR2 ANQGSEA. The length of the CDR3 is 15 residues.

This clonotype was detected a few times. This chain connects TRBV5-1 to TRBJ2-3; TRBD2 agrees at 10 bases. The CDR3 contains 16 residues. Germline V lookup: CDR1 SGHRS, CDR2 YFSETQ. J lost 0 bases, V lost 4 bases, and 5 bases had no gene match. The CDR3 loop reads CASSGGLAASTDTQYF. DNA of the CDR3: TGCGCCAGCAGCGGAGGACTAGCGGCTAGCACAGATACGCAGTATTTT.

Only a few counts were recorded for this clonotype. The V call is TRBV7-9, the J call TRBJ2-3; D perhaps matches TRBD1 (5 bases). The CDR3 covers 15 residues. Between the trimmed V and J ends, which lost 1 base and 10 bases, there was a span of 18 bases. Germline V gives CDR1 SEHNR, CDR2 FQNEAQ (reference sequence). CDR3 protein: CASSLEMGGASAQYF. CDR3 in DNA: TGTGCCAGCAGCTTAGAGATGGGTGGGGCTTCGGCGCAGTATTTT.